These 17 T cell receptor beta chains were all obtained from the same sample, sequenced in a study of blood T cell repertoires in COVID-19 (dated by TCRdb to the early 2020s). Receptor libraries were prepared by the immunoSEQ multiplex PCR assay. TCRdb carries this immuneACCESS record with in-frame sequences only. Its versions omit some clonotypes, under half of them owing to an unresolved V gene in the studies checked, with the rest unexplained. The sample has tens of thousands of clones on record, almost 90% of them singletons. The leading ten clones occupy 9.5% to 13% of the sample. Material for sequencing was peripheral blood. These TCRs come from a man between 70 and 80 years old with acute or convalescent COVID-19.

The chain couples TRBV7-3 to TRBJ1-2; tentatively, D is TRBD1 (5 bases). CDR1 is SGHTA, CDR2 FQGTGA, per germline. This CDR3 has 15 amino acids. With 5 bases removed from V and 2 bases from J, the gap between germline ends came to 15 bases. CDR3 bases: TGTGCCAGCAGCCCCGACGGGGGGGGGAACTATGGCTACACCTTC. This translates into CASSPDGGGNYGYTF.

The chain recombines TRBV2 with TRBJ1-2; possibly TRBD1 for D (6 bases). The V gene's germline CDR1 is SNHLY and CDR2 FYNNEI. The V and J ends lost 0 bases and 1 base respectively, with 6 bases between them. The CDR3 is 14 residues long. This chain's CDR3 is CASSEAGHNYGYTF. The CDR3 DNA sequence: TGTGCCAGCAGTGAAGCGGGACATAACTATGGCTACACCTTC.

The V gene is TRBV9, the J gene TRBJ2-1, with 14 bases that match TRBD2. Per the germline V gene, CDR1 is SGDLS and CDR2 is YYNGEE. CDR3 length equals 18 residues. Trimming at V came to 2 bases and at J to 6 bases, leaving 10 bases not matched to a gene. The CDR3 nucleotides read TGTGCCAGCAGCGTCGGTTGGGGACTAGCGGGAGAGGGCAATGAGCAGTTCTTC. This codes for CASSVGWGLAGEGNEQFF. Full variable domain (outside the CDR3, taken from reference TRBV9 and TRBJ2-1): DSGVTQTPKHLITATGQRVTLRCSPRSGDLSVYWYQQSLDQGLQFLIQYYNGEERAKGNILERFSAQQFPDLHSELNLSSLELGDSALYFCASSVGWGLAGEGNEQFFGPGTRLTVL.

The J gene is TRBJ1-3, the V gene TRBV5-1; 8 nucleotides line up with TRBD1. Germline loops: CDR1 SGHRS, CDR2 YFSETQ. The CDR3 has 14 amino acids. V was clipped by 2 bases and J by 7 bases; unmatched bases: 5. CDR3 sequence (DNA): TGCGCCAGCAGCTTACAGGGGGAGTTGAACACCATATATTTT. Its translation: CASSLQGELNTIYF. Full variable domain (remainder filled in from reference TRBV5-1 and TRBJ1-3): KAGVTQTPRYLIKTRGQQVTLSCSPISGHRSVSWYQQTPGQGLQFLFEYFSETQRNKGNFPGRFSGRQFSNSRSEMNVSTLELGDSALYLCASSLQGELNTIYFGEGSWLTVV.

V gene TRBV3-1 (or the pseudogene TRBV3-2) combines with J gene TRBJ1-5, with D unresolved. CDR3 length equals 15 residues. Looked up from germline, CDR1 is LGHDT and CDR2 is YNNKEL (reference sequence). Trimming cost V 5 bases and J 0 bases, with 11 bases left between them. CDR3 loop: CASSSATDSNQPQHF. Written as DNA, the CDR3 is TGTGCCAGCAGCTCCGCCACTGATAGCAATCAGCCCCAGCATTTT.

This sequence joins TRBV5-1 and TRBJ1-2; 7 positions agree with TRBD1. With 0 bases clipped from V and 3 bases from J, the junction kept 8 bases outside the gene matches. Germline V gene sequence: CDR1 SGHRS, CDR2 YFSETQ. The CDR3 length is 16 residues. CDR3 in amino acids: CASSLVTTGEYYGYTF. The CDR3 bases are TGCGCCAGCAGCTTGGTAACAACAGGGGAGTACTATGGCTACACCTTC.

The chain recombines TRBV12-5 with TRBJ1-4; weak D call: TRBD1 (5 bases). The CDR3 contains 16 residues. V lost 4 bases and J lost 5, with 17 bases in between. The germline V gene has CDR1 LGHNT and CDR2 FRNRAP. The CDR3: CASGYTSRQRNEKLFF. In DNA form, the CDR3 reads TGTGCTAGTGGTTATACATCTCGACAGAGAAATGAAAAACTGTTTTTT.

The chain has TRBV7-8 and TRBJ1-6, with unresolved D. This CDR3 comprises 15 residues. Germline V gene sequence: CDR1 SGHVS, CDR2 FQNEAQ. V was trimmed by 5 bases and J by 7 bases, leaving 15 bases between them. In DNA, the CDR3 is TGTGCCAGCAGCCTCCACCGGGAGACAAATTCACCCCTCCACTTT. This encodes CASSLHRETNSPLHF. Full variable domain (rest looked up from reference TRBV7-8 and TRBJ1-6): GAGVSQSPRYKVAKRGQDVALRCDPISGHVSLFWYQQALGQGPEFLTYFQNEAQLDKSGLPSDRFFAERPEGSVSTLKIQRTQQEDSAVYLCASSLHRETNSPLHFGNGTRLTVT.

The chain combines TRBV29-1 with TRBJ2-7; 9 bases fit TRBD1. The CDR3 covers 14 residues. With V trimmed by 6 bases and J by 6 bases, 12 bases remained unmatched. Germline V lookup: CDR1 SQVTM, CDR2 ANQGSEA. DNA for the CDR3: TGCAGCGTATTCCCCGGGACAGGGTCAAGCGAGCAGTACTTC. Amino acid sequence: CSVFPGTGSSEQYF.

The chain is built from TRBV7-2 and TRBJ2-3; D gene ambiguous. This CDR3 has 13 residues. Trimming removed 2 bases at V and 1 base at J, with 4 bases between. CDR1 is SGHTA, CDR2 FQGNSA, per germline. The CDR3, as DNA: TGTGCCAGCAGCTTAACAGGCACAGATACGCAGTATTTT. Encoded protein: CASSLTGTDTQYF. The full variable domain, rest sourced from reference TRBV7-2 and TRBJ2-3, is GAGVSQSPSNKVTEKGKDVELRCDPISGHTALYWYRQSLGQGLEFLIYFQGNSAPDKSGLPSDRFSAERTGGSVSTLTIQRTQQEDSAVYLCASSLTGTDTQYFGPGTRLTVL.

There are a few counts of this clone. V and J are TRBV19 and TRBJ2-7; D gene unclear. CDR1 LNHDA and CDR2 SQIVND come from the germline V gene (reference sequence). This CDR3 region has 13 residues. V was pared by 1 base and J by 3 bases, with 7 bases between. Here the CDR3 DNA reads TGTGCCAGTAGTATAGGGCAAGTCTACGAGCAGTACTTC. This gives the protein CASSIGQVYEQYF.

The chain carries TRBV7-9 and TRBJ2-7, with D maybe TRBD2 (7 bases). In germline, CDR1 is SEHNR, CDR2 FQNEAQ (reference sequence). Trimming pared 5 bases from V and 2 bases from J, leaving 16 bases between. The CDR3 extends over 15 amino acids. The CDR3 here is CASSPRGAQTYEQYF. The CDR3 DNA sequence: TGTGCCAGCAGCCCCCGGGGGGCGCAAACCTACGAGCAGTACTTC.

This clone was recorded only once. The V gene is TRBV5-1, the J gene TRBJ1-2; D unresolved. The V end lost 0 bases, the J end lost 8 bases, and 14 bases lay between the germline ends. This CDR3 has 14 residues. Per germline, CDR1 SGHRS and CDR2 YFSETQ. CDR3 region: CASSLEGGLGGYTF. The DNA of the CDR3 is TGCGCCAGCAGCTTGGAAGGCGGGTTGGGCGGCTACACCTTC.

There are a few counts of this clone. V is TRBV9 and J is TRBJ1-1, with D possibly being TRBD1 (5 bases). The CDR3 is 15 residues long. The germline V gene has CDR1 SGDLS and CDR2 YYNGEE. V lost 0 bases to trimming and J lost 7 bases, with 16 bases between them. CDR3: CASSVGGDFGSEAFF. CDR3 coding DNA: TGTGCCAGCAGCGTAGGGGGGGATTTCGGCAGTGAAGCTTTCTTT.

The chain joins TRBV19 to TRBJ1-3; 8 bases fit TRBD1. The CDR3 totals 13 residues. Germline CDR1 reads LNHDA; CDR2 reads SQIVND (reference sequence). The CDR3, as DNA: TGTGGGACAGGGCGTAGCTCTGGAAACACCATATATTTT. It codes for CGTGRSSGNTIYF.

The rearrangement links TRBV6-6 to TRBJ1-1; 8 bases match TRBD1. The ends lost 5 bases at V and 6 bases at J; junction bases unmatched: 20. Germline CDR1 MNHNY, CDR2 SVGAGI (reference sequence). CDR3 length: 18 amino acids. Written as DNA, the CDR3 is TGTGCCAGCAGTCGAGGACAGGGTGGGGGTTGGGACGCCGCTGAAGCTTTCTTT. This encodes CASSRGQGGGWDAAEAFF.

This clone occurred once. The V call is TRBV9, the J call TRBJ2-3; D might be TRBD2 (5 bases). Germline V lookup: CDR1 SGDLS, CDR2 YYNGEE. The V end lost 4 bases, the J end lost 11 bases, and 20 bases lay between the germline ends. This CDR3 has 14 residues. The DNA for the CDR3 is TGTGCCAGCAGCCCCGAGCGTACGTCGGACTTGCAGTATTTT. Translated: CASSPERTSDLQYF. Supplemented by reference TRBV9 and TRBJ2-3, the full variable domain reads DSGVTQTPKHLITATGQRVTLRCSPRSGDLSVYWYQQSLDQGLQFLIQYYNGEERAKGNILERFSAQQFPDLHSELNLSSLELGDSALYFCASSPERTSDLQYFGPGTRLTVL.